This is a list of T cell receptor beta chains from one sample in a study of blood T cell dynamics during melanoma immunotherapy. TCRdb keeps only in-frame clones here, not all; method: immunoSEQ multiplex PCR. The table lists 25,000 to 30,000 clones, roughly 83% of them singletons, with over 9% in the top ten. The specimen was blood, collected from a patient treated with checkpoint blockade. The receptors derive from a human donor with melanoma. Each CDR3 is given with its conserved first and last residue. A D gene is named only where the DNA matches it firmly. Clone size appears in some rows only: once, few, many, or a class for an expanded clone.

d_call: TRBD1
clone_size: -
j_call: TRBJ2-7
v_call: TRBV28
cdr3_aa: CASSPLLTGSDYEQYF
cdr3_nt: TGTGCCAGCAGTCCCCTCCTGACAGGGAGTGACTACGAGCAGTACTTC

d_call: -
clone_size: once
j_call: TRBJ1-4
v_call: TRBV2
cdr3_aa: CASSQDGQSNEKLFF
cdr3_nt: TGTGCCAGCAGTCAGGATGGCCAGTCTAATGAAAAACTGTTTTTT

d_call: -
clone_size: -
j_call: TRBJ1-3
v_call: TRBV4-2
cdr3_aa: CASSQDSGAYSGNTIYF
cdr3_nt: TGTGCCAGCAGCCAAGATTCGGGGGCCTACTCTGGAAACACCATATATTTT

d_call: -
clone_size: -
j_call: TRBJ2-7
v_call: TRBV7-9
cdr3_aa: CASSFTSYEQYF
cdr3_nt: TGTGCCAGCAGCTTTACTTCCTACGAGCAGTACTTC

d_call: TRBD2
clone_size: few
j_call: TRBJ2-2
v_call: TRBV5-5
cdr3_aa: CASSLQAGAGTGELFF
cdr3_nt: TGTGCCAGCAGCTTGCAAGCGGGAGCAGGCACCGGGGAGCTGTTTTTT

d_call: TRBD2
clone_size: -
j_call: TRBJ2-1
v_call: TRBV5-1
cdr3_aa: CASSSPPGTRSRNEQFF
cdr3_nt: TGCGCCAGCAGCTCACCCCCCGGGACTAGGAGTAGGAATGAGCAGTTCTTC

d_call: -
clone_size: -
j_call: TRBJ1-4
v_call: TRBV9
cdr3_aa: CASSVPFNEKLFF
cdr3_nt: TGTGCCAGCAGCGTACCCTTTAATGAAAAACTGTTTTTT

d_call: TRBD1
clone_size: once
j_call: TRBJ1-2
v_call: TRBV6-5
cdr3_aa: CASRPDRASSYGYTF
cdr3_nt: TGTGCCAGCAGACCAGACAGGGCTTCATCTTATGGCTACACCTTC

d_call: -
clone_size: -
j_call: TRBJ2-1
v_call: TRBV6-5
cdr3_aa: CASSLVNRAYNEQFF
cdr3_nt: TGTGCCAGCAGTTTGGTTAACAGGGCCTACAATGAGCAGTTCTTC

d_call: TRBD2
clone_size: -
j_call: TRBJ2-5
v_call: TRBV5-1
cdr3_aa: CASSLATSGGLQETQYF
cdr3_nt: TGCGCCAGCAGCTTGGCAACTAGCGGGGGACTCCAAGAGACCCAGTACTTC

d_call: TRBD1
clone_size: -
j_call: TRBJ1-2
v_call: TRBV4-1
cdr3_aa: CASSQAPQGTGNYGYTF
cdr3_nt: TGCGCCAGCAGCCAAGCCCCACAGGGGACGGGGAACTATGGCTACACCTTC

d_call: TRBD1
clone_size: few
j_call: TRBJ2-2
v_call: TRBV11-2
cdr3_aa: CASSPGQGLMAGELFF
cdr3_nt: TGTGCCAGCAGCCCGGGACAGGGCCTAATGGCCGGGGAGCTGTTTTTT

d_call: -
clone_size: -
j_call: TRBJ1-6
v_call: TRBV10-3
cdr3_aa: CAAGLASSPLHF
cdr3_nt: TGTGCCGCCGGATTAGCAAGTTCACCCCTCCACTTT

d_call: TRBD1
clone_size: few
j_call: TRBJ1-6
v_call: TRBV30
cdr3_aa: CAWSRAQGAFSPLHF
cdr3_nt: TGTGCCTGGAGTAGAGCACAGGGGGCATTTTCACCCCTCCACTTT

d_call: -
clone_size: -
j_call: TRBJ1-1
v_call: TRBV28
cdr3_aa: CASSLEESGRTEAFF
cdr3_nt: TGTGCCAGCAGTTTAGAGGAATCGGGGAGGACTGAAGCTTTCTTT

d_call: TRBD2
clone_size: -
j_call: TRBJ2-3
v_call: TRBV6-6
cdr3_aa: CASKSASGTDTQYF
cdr3_nt: TGTGCCAGCAAGTCGGCTAGCGGGACAGATACGCAGTATTTT

d_call: TRBD1
clone_size: -
j_call: TRBJ1-2
v_call: TRBV28
cdr3_aa: CATSDRAQGYTF
cdr3_nt: TGTGCCACCAGTGACAGGGCCCAGGGCTACACCTTC

d_call: -
clone_size: -
j_call: TRBJ2-1
v_call: TRBV5-4
cdr3_aa: CASGESSYNEQFF
cdr3_nt: TGTGCCAGCGGGGAAAGCTCCTACAATGAGCAGTTCTTC

d_call: -
clone_size: -
j_call: TRBJ2-2
v_call: TRBV6-5
cdr3_aa: CASSPSNANTGELFF
cdr3_nt: TGTGCCAGCAGTCCAAGTAACGCGAACACCGGAGAGCTGTTTTTT

d_call: -
clone_size: -
j_call: TRBJ1-1
v_call: TRBV7-2
cdr3_aa: CASSLASTRNGVNTEAFF
cdr3_nt: TGTGCCAGCAGCTTAGCGTCTACGAGGAATGGGGTAAACACTGAAGCTTTCTTT

d_call: -
clone_size: -
j_call: TRBJ1-1
v_call: TRBV6-6
cdr3_aa: CASSPGRRMNTEAFF
cdr3_nt: TGTGCCAGCAGCCCGGGGCGGAGGATGAACACTGAAGCTTTCTTT

d_call: -
clone_size: -
j_call: TRBJ2-4
v_call: TRBV7-9
cdr3_aa: CASSFVSLLAKNIQYF
cdr3_nt: TGTGCCAGCAGCTTCGTAAGCCTACTAGCCAAAAACATTCAGTACTTC

d_call: -
clone_size: -
j_call: TRBJ1-1
v_call: TRBV2
cdr3_aa: CASRKEGVTEAFF
cdr3_nt: TGTGCCAGCAGAAAGGAAGGGGTCACTGAAGCTTTCTTT

d_call: -
clone_size: -
j_call: TRBJ2-2
v_call: TRBV7-2
cdr3_aa: CASSFRQTGGNTGELFF
cdr3_nt: TGTGCCAGCAGCTTCCGCCAGACCGGGGGGAACACCGGGGAGCTGTTTTTT

d_call: -
clone_size: -
j_call: TRBJ2-5
v_call: TRBV19
cdr3_aa: CASSKGLEETQYF
cdr3_nt: TGTGCCAGTAGTAAGGGACTTGAAGAGACCCAGTACTTC

d_call: -
clone_size: -
j_call: TRBJ2-1
v_call: TRBV5-4
cdr3_aa: CASSSDHLDEQFF
cdr3_nt: TGTGCCAGCAGCTCGGACCACCTTGATGAGCAGTTCTTC

d_call: -
clone_size: -
j_call: TRBJ2-3
v_call: TRBV5-1
cdr3_aa: CASSPLLGGSTDTQYF
cdr3_nt: TGCGCCAGCAGCCCGCTATTAGGGGGGAGCACAGATACGCAGTATTTT

d_call: TRBD1
clone_size: once
j_call: TRBJ2-7
v_call: TRBV7-2
cdr3_aa: CASSPTGVYEQYF
cdr3_nt: TGTGCCAGCAGCCCGACAGGGGTTTACGAGCAGTACTTC

d_call: -
clone_size: -
j_call: TRBJ1-2
v_call: TRBV5-1
cdr3_aa: CASSAGGTNYGYTF
cdr3_nt: TGCGCCAGCAGTGCTGGGGGGACTAACTATGGCTACACCTTC

d_call: -
clone_size: -
j_call: TRBJ1-2
v_call: TRBV20-1
cdr3_aa: CSATGSYGYTF
cdr3_nt: TGCAGTGCTACCGGGAGCTATGGCTACACCTTC

d_call: -
clone_size: -
j_call: TRBJ2-6
v_call: TRBV19
cdr3_aa: CASSLGPPYRSSGANVLTF
cdr3_nt: TGTGCCAGTAGTCTCGGCCCCCCCTACAGGAGCTCTGGGGCCAACGTCCTGACTTTC

d_call: -
clone_size: -
j_call: TRBJ1-1
v_call: TRBV19
cdr3_aa: CASSPPASAGAFF
cdr3_nt: TGTGCCAGTAGTCCTCCAGCCTCGGCGGGAGCTTTCTTT

d_call: -
clone_size: -
j_call: TRBJ1-2
v_call: TRBV5-4
cdr3_aa: CASSLSSGYTF
cdr3_nt: TGTGCCAGCAGCTTGTCTAGTGGCTACACCTTC

d_call: -
clone_size: -
j_call: TRBJ1-1
v_call: TRBV7-9
cdr3_aa: CASSPSPNAEAFF
cdr3_nt: TGTGCCAGCAGCCCATCCCCCAACGCTGAAGCTTTCTTT

d_call: -
clone_size: -
j_call: TRBJ1-3
v_call: TRBV27
cdr3_aa: CASAKRPGRGYGNTIYF
cdr3_nt: TGTGCCAGCGCTAAAAGGCCCGGGAGGGGATATGGAAACACCATATATTTT

d_call: -
clone_size: -
j_call: TRBJ2-1
v_call: TRBV29-1
cdr3_aa: CSVEERSQGRVRVSEQFF
cdr3_nt: TGCAGCGTTGAAGAGAGGTCCCAGGGAAGAGTTCGCGTAAGTGAGCAGTTCTTC